The 17 T cell receptor beta chains presented below share a single source sample, sequenced in a study of blood T cell repertoires in COVID-19. Some clones are missing from TCRdb's copy, which holds only in-frame ones; the method was immunoSEQ multiplex PCR. The sample shows some 94,000 clones, 84% of them seen only once. What was sequenced was peripheral blood. The source of these receptors is a man between 65 and 85 years old with active or convalescent COVID-19.

This clone has only a few counts. The genes are TRBV28 and TRBJ1-5; tentative D call: TRBD1 (5 bases). Germline V gene sequence: CDR1 MDHEN, CDR2 SYDVKM. This CDR3 has 14 amino acids. Between the trimmed V and J ends, which lost 6 bases and 11 bases, there was a span of 20 bases. CDR3: CASSGRDSQYTQHF. The CDR3 DNA is TGTGCCAGCAGCGGTAGAGACAGCCAATATACCCAGCATTTT.

V and J are TRBV4-2 and TRBJ1-3; D is undetermined. This CDR3 is built from 16 residues. Germline V gene data show CDR1 as LGHNA and CDR2 as YNFKEQ. The germline V and J ends were trimmed by 0 bases and 1 base, with 10 bases remaining between them. CDR3 in DNA: TGTGCCAGCAGCCAAGATCCGCGGGGATCTGGAAACACCATATATTTT. This sequence encodes CASSQDPRGSGNTIYF.

The chain's CDR3 is CASRISGGDSYEQYF. CDR3 bases: TGTGCCAGCAGGATTAGCGGGGGGGACTCCTACGAGCAGTACTTC. This chain uses TRBV6-5 with TRBJ2-7; 11 bases map to TRBD2. Germline CDR1 and CDR2: MNHEY and SVGAGI. The length of the CDR3 is 15 residues. Trimming cost V 6 bases and J 0 bases; bases outside gene matches: 4.

The CDR3 region is CASSPLAAGERNEQFF. Here the CDR3 DNA reads TGTGCCAGCAGTCCCTTAGCAGCGGGGGAAAGGAATGAGCAGTTCTTC. The rearrangement uses TRBV27 and TRBJ2-1; 8 bases are a match to TRBD2. Trimming took 5 bases from V and 7 from J; bases not matched to a gene: 13. In germline, CDR1 is MNHEY, CDR2 SMNVEV (reference sequence). This CDR3 comprises 16 residues.

The chain is built from TRBV5-4 and TRBJ2-3; 11 nucleotides line up with TRBD2. Germline-derived CDR1 and CDR2 are SGHNT and YYREEE (reference sequence). This CDR3 spans 15 amino acids. V was pared by 4 bases and J by 5 bases, with 6 bases of the junction left unmatched. CDR3 loop: CASSVTSGGVDTQYF. Here the CDR3 DNA reads TGTGCCAGCAGCGTCACTAGCGGGGGCGTAGATACGCAGTATTTT.

The chain links TRBV5-1 to TRBJ2-2, with TRBD1 as a possible D gene (5 bases). V dropped 5 bases and J dropped 6 bases, with 20 bases sitting between them. There are 16 residues in the CDR3. Germline V gene sequence: CDR1 SGHRS, CDR2 YFSETQ. The CDR3 loop is CASSLDPKGNSGELFF. Here the CDR3 DNA reads TGCGCCAGCAGTCTGGACCCAAAGGGGAATTCCGGGGAGCTGTTTTTT.

This clone turned up a few times. The chain joins TRBV19 to TRBJ1-3; 9 nucleotides agree with TRBD1. J lost 7 bases, V lost 7 bases, and 11 bases had no gene match. Germline V gives CDR1 LNHDA, CDR2 SQIVND (reference sequence). The CDR3 runs to 15 residues. CDR3 loop: CASTLGTGRLNTIYF. The CDR3 DNA is TGTGCCAGTACCCTCGGGACAGGGCGGCTGAACACCATATATTTT.

This chain connects TRBV7-2 to TRBJ2-3, with 9 bases identical to TRBD1. CDR1 and CDR2 from the germline V gene are SGHTA and FQGNSA. The V segment lost 7 bases and the J segment 5 bases; nucleotides outside the gene matches: 7. The CDR3 runs 14 residues. The CDR3 region has the DNA TGTGCCAGCACGATACAGGGGGCGGGAGATACGCAGTATTTT. It is translated as CASTIQGAGDTQYF. The complete variable domain, with remaining parts taken from reference TRBV7-2 and TRBJ2-3, reads GAGVSQSPSNKVTEKGKDVELRCDPISGHTALYWYRQSLGQGLEFLIYFQGNSAPDKSGLPSDRFSAERTGGSVSTLTIQRTQQEDSAVYLCASTIQGAGDTQYFGPGTRLTVL.

The chain carries TRBV7-9 and TRBJ2-5; 8 bases agree with TRBD2. The CDR3 covers 14 residues. Germline V CDR1 and CDR2: SEHNR, FQNEAQ (reference sequence). With V trimmed by 5 bases and J by 5 bases, 7 bases remained unmatched. CDR3 bases: TGTGCCAGCAGCCCGAGACGGGAGGGGGAGACCCAGTACTTC. It translates to CASSPRREGETQYF.

This chain uses TRBV28 with TRBJ2-2; tentatively, D is TRBD1 (6 bases). CDR1 and CDR2 (germline): MDHEN, SYDVKM. V shed 2 bases and J shed 3 bases, with 10 bases lying between them. The CDR3 spans 15 residues. CDR3 amino acids: CASSLGGLYTGELFF. The DNA of the CDR3 is TGTGCCAGCAGTTTAGGGGGCCTGTACACCGGGGAGCTGTTTTTT.

The chain employs TRBV5-1 and TRBJ2-2, with 10 bases that match TRBD2. Germline V CDR1 and CDR2: SGHRS, YFSETQ. V lost 4 bases to trimming and J lost 2 bases; unmatched junction nucleotides: 5. The CDR3 runs to 16 residues. CDR3 coding DNA: TGCGCCAGCAGCCAATCTAGCGGGGGAAACACCGGGGAGCTGTTTTTT. It encodes CASSQSSGGNTGELFF.

The chain employs TRBV24-1 and TRBJ1-5; possibly TRBD1 for D (6 bases). Germline values: CDR1 KGHDR, CDR2 SFDVKD. CDR3 length: 17 amino acids. The V and J ends lost 2 bases and 4 bases respectively, with 17 bases between them. CDR3 sequence: CATSDWPGAPLNQPQHF. The CDR3 DNA follows: TGTGCCACCAGTGATTGGCCAGGGGCACCTCTTAATCAGCCCCAGCATTTT.

This sequence joins TRBV3-1 (or the pseudogene TRBV3-2) and TRBJ2-1; 10 positions agree with TRBD2. V dropped 0 bases and J dropped 9; count of bases not matched to a gene: 11. The germline V gene has CDR1 LGHDT and CDR2 YNNKEL (reference sequence). The CDR3 totals 17 residues. The DNA of the CDR3 is TGTGCCAGCAGCCAAGAACGGCAAGCGGGGGGGCAAGGTGAGCAGTTCTTC. Its translation: CASSQERQAGGQGEQFF.

This clone appeared a few times. CDR3 residues: CASSEVAGASYEQYF. CDR3 sequence (DNA): TGTGCCAGCAGTGAAGTGGCGGGGGCCTCCTACGAGCAGTACTTC. The chain combines TRBV6-1 with TRBJ2-7; a weak D match, TRBD2 (7 bases). This CDR3 spans 15 amino acids. Germline assignment: CDR1 MNHNS and CDR2 SASEGT. The V gene lost 1 base and the J gene lost 0 bases, with 10 bases spanning the gap.

The rearrangement joins TRBV18 to TRBJ2-1; perhaps TRBD1 as D (5 bases). V dropped 3 bases and J dropped 7 bases, with 16 bases sitting between them. CDR1 and CDR2 (germline): KGHSH, LQKENI. The CDR3 covers 15 residues. The CDR3 DNA reads as TGTGCCAGCTCACCGACGCCGGGTCCAGGGAATGAGCAGTTCTTC. Translating it yields CASSPTPGPGNEQFF.

This chain joins TRBV15 and TRBJ1-2, with 8 bases that match TRBD1. Germline loops: CDR1 LNHNV, CDR2 YYDKDF (reference sequence). This CDR3 is 14 amino acids long. V lost 9 bases to trimming and J lost 5 bases; unmatched junction nucleotides: 11. The CDR3 bases are TGTGCCACAAGGACTGGGACAGGAACATATGGCTACACCTTC. Its protein is CATRTGTGTYGYTF.

This chain connects TRBV28 to TRBJ1-5; D gene uncertain. The germline V and J ends were trimmed by 7 bases and 0 bases, with 13 bases remaining between them. This CDR3 region has 15 residues. The germline V gene encodes CDR1 MDHEN and CDR2 SYDVKM. The CDR3 DNA reads TGTGCCAGCACCTCGGAACAGACTAGCAATCAGCCCCAGCATTTT. The encoded protein is CASTSEQTSNQPQHF.